This T cell receptor (beta chain) was profiled in a study of CD8+ T cells in alopecia areata (dated by TCRdb to the late 2010s). Background for the entire study: The treated patients took part in an open-label pilot trial in which moderate-to-severe alopecia areata was treated with oral tofacitinib at 5 to 10 mg twice daily. Tofacitinib-treated patients had biopsies at baseline and at 4 and 24 weeks of treatment, with a later scalp biopsy in several patients. Scalp tissue and sorted CD4+ and CD8+ peripheral blood T cells from patchy and totalis/universalis alopecia areata patients and from healthy controls were covered by human TCRbeta sequencing. Scalp clonality was compared across normal scalp (n=4), patchy alopecia areata scalp (n=8), and alopecia totalis/universalis scalp (n=8). RNA was extracted with the PAXgene miRNA kit for fixed scalp, the miRNeasy kit for PBMCs, and the RNeasy kit for mouse skin. To study T cell clonal expansion in alopecia areata, the researchers applied high-throughput TCRbeta sequencing to both the C3H/HeJ mouse model and human patients. immunoSEQ multiplex PCR using 35 Vbeta forward primers and 13 Jbeta reverse primers was used to amplify TCRbeta CDR3 regions. Disease severity in treated patients was measured with the SALT score, which quantifies the percentage of affected scalp surface area. Patients received tofacitinib for 6 to 18 months and were then followed off drug for 6 months to check for delayed response and recurrence.

On this clone itself: Its antigen is still unknown. No base-level quality is on record; no much larger clone is a single base apart.

Preparation of the library involved the immunoSEQ multiplex PCR assay. RNA was extracted from all samples and reverse transcribed into cDNA as template for TCR sequencing. First-strand cDNA was synthesized using SuperScript III with a 2:1 mix of oligo-dT and random hexamers. Amplification bias was assessed with a synthetic immune receptor repertoire, and residual bias was removed computationally. The study's own analysis went as follows. Raw reads were preprocessed for error removal, and CDR3 was defined according to IMGT conventions as running from the conserved cysteine to phenylalanine. Clonality was calculated as 1 minus Shannon entropy normalized by log2 of the number of productive unique TCRs. Whether each scalp clone was CD4 or CD8 was inferred by checking scalp TCRbeta sequences against the CD4 and CD8 repertoires from sorted blood. In its TCRdb copy, this immuneACCESS table keeps in-frame sequences only and misses some clones. Where compared with another copy, unresolved V genes explain less than half of these, and the others have no known cause. V and J calls and clone size are those listed in that table; D and trimming were worked out from the DNA. The sample contains 110,000 to 150,000 clones, 75% to 85% of them found a single time. Jointly, the top ten make up roughly 25% of the sample.

What the authors observed across the whole study: Unlike mouse skin, which is dominated by gammadelta T cells, normal human skin has resident alphabeta T cells that are also sequenced, and this complicates analysis of the scalp TCR repertoire. Tofacitinib significantly lowered scalp clonality and the number of expanded CD8+ clones among the top 100 scalp clones. Compared with mice, TCR sequences shared between patients were less clear, possibly partly because of HLA diversity across the patient population. Higher clonality and more expanded CD8+ clones were observed in lesional scalp than in normal scalp, particularly in alopecia totalis/universalis, a finding suggestive of antigenic drive. Because the treated cohort was small and had just a single nonresponder, larger studies are needed to establish links between baseline CD8+ expansion and response. During tofacitinib treatment, many expanded lesional clones remained in scalp and blood, and this persistence may partly explain relapse after treatment is stopped.

Reading the label with the study, this specimen's time point is: more than 3 weeks on oral tofacitinib. Read against the paper, the sample's treatment or condition label means: oral pan-JAK inhibitor, 5-10 mg twice daily. From alopecia areata patients, peripheral blood was collected along with lesional scalp punch biopsies. PBMCs were isolated by density centrifugation and stained for CD3, CD4 and CD8, and CD4+ and CD8+ T cells were sorted on a FACSAria. The receptor's source is a human donor with alopecia areata. The specimen comprised CD8+ T cells sorted from blood, sampled at week 4, from a patient treated with tofacitinib.

The DNA is TGTGCCAGCAGTTCGCGACAGGGAGGGACAGATACGCAGTATTTT. Its amino acids are CASSSRQGGTDTQYF. The rearrangement combines TRBV27 with TRBJ2-3; the D segment is perhaps TRBD1 or TRBD2, each sharing 7 matched bases. CDR1 and CDR2 are drawn from the germline V gene (reference sequence): MNHEY, SMNVEV. The V and J ends are trimmed by 4 bases and 3 bases, leaving 14 bases between them. Counted from cysteine to phenylalanine, this CDR3 has 15 amino acids. Only the CDR3 part of the read is kept: 45 bases, read in frame from the first base.